This TCR beta chain was profiled in a study of identical twins. The donor group consisted entirely of healthy Caucasians. A template switching step contributed a universal primer site, while unique molecular identifiers were present in the cDNA. Via MiXCR, TCRdb re-called the 5' RACE reads, giving one row per CDR3 protein. The table has around 250,000 distinct CDR3 sequences, about 8% seen once. These records were also assigned to another study, of yellow fever vaccine responses in identical twins. That study reports: Twins reportedly appeared to share part of their vaccine T cell response while keeping part individual.

This TCR was recovered from a young woman in good health. The sequenced sample was CD8+ T cells sorted from blood.

In DNA form, the CDR3 reads TGCGCCAGCAGCCCTAGGCTAGCGGGAGGGCCGTACAATGAGCAGTTCTTC. This encodes CASSPRLAGGPYNEQFF. This chain connects TRBV4-1 to TRBJ2-1; 12 positions match TRBD2. CDR3 length: 17 residues. V dropped 4 bases and J dropped 4; count of bases not matched to a gene: 8. In germline, CDR1 is MGHRA, CDR2 YSYEKL.